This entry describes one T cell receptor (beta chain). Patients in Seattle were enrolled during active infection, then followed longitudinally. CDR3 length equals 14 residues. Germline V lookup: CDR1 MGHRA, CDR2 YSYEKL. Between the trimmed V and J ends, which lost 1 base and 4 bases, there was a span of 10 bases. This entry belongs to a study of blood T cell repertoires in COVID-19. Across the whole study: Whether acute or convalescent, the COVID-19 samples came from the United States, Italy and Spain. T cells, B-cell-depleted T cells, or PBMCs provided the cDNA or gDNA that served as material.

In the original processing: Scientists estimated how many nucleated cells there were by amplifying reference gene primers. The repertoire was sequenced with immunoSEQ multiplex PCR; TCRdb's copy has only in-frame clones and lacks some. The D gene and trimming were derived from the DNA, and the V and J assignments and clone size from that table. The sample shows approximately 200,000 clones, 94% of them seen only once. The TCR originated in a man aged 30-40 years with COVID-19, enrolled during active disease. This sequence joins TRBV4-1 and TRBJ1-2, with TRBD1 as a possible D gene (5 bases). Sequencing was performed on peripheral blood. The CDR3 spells CASSQGGGGYGYTF. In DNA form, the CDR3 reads TGCGCCAGCAGCCAAGGCGGGGGGGGCTATGGCTACACCTTC.